This T cell receptor (beta chain) was observed in a study of control samples from healthy donors and cancer patients. Generated by immunoSEQ multiplex PCR, the TCRdb table keeps only in-frame clones and is missing some. The data contain 98,000 or so clones, about nine tenths of them singletons. The specimen was blood. The source of this sequence is a woman aged 70-85 years in good health.

The CDR3 spells CASTSSPQGAGTEAFF. For the CDR3, the DNA is TGCGCCAGCACTTCCTCCCCACAGGGGGCAGGCACTGAAGCTTTCTTT. The rearrangement joins TRBV4-1 to TRBJ1-1; 9 bases fit TRBD1. This CDR3 contains 16 residues. Germline CDR1 and CDR2: MGHRA and YSYEKL. V gave up 7 bases and J gave up 4 bases; unmatched junction bases: 13.